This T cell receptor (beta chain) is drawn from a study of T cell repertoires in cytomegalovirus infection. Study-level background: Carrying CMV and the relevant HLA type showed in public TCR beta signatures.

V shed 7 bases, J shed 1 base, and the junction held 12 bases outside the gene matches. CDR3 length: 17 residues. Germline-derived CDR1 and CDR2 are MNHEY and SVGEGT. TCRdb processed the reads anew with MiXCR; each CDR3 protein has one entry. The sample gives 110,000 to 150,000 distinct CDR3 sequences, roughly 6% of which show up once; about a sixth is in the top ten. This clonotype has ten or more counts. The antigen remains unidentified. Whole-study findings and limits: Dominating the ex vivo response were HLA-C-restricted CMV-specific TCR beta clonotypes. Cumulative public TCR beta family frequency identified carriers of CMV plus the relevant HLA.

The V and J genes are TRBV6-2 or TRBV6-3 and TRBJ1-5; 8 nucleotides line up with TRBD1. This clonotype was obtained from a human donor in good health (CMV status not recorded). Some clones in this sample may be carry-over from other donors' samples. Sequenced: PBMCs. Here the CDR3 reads CASTRSPQGASNQPQHF. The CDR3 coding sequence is TGTGCCAGCACCCGATCCCCTCAGGGGGCGAGCAATCAGCCCCAGCATTTT.